The TCR beta chain described here comes from a study of T-cell reconstitution after alpha-beta-depleted transplantation in children. The CDR3 extends over 16 amino acids. With V trimmed by 2 bases and J by 4 bases, 11 bases remained unmatched. Per germline, CDR1 MNHEY and CDR2 SVGAGI. The table lists this clonotype with a few counts. Its antigen is undetermined. The library targeted TCRbeta and was prepared with unique molecular identifiers. TCRdb reprocessed the PCR reads via MiXCR and lists one record per CDR3 protein. The table includes about 980,000 distinct CDR3 sequences, about 29% detected once. General study points: Recipient T cells and thymic progenitors that survived were the source of the high TCRbeta diversity seen at day 60 in some patients. The authors attributed T-cell counts and diversity one year after transplant mostly to newly produced T cells.

The V gene is TRBV6-5, the J gene TRBJ2-7, with TRBD1 identical over 7 bases. Sequencing was performed on PBMCs, mostly from graft donor cells, taken 360 days after TCRalphabeta/CD19-depleted stem cell transplant. This receptor was taken from a boy under two years old who had a stem cell transplant for SCID, so the T cells may come from the graft donor. CDR3 in DNA: TGTGCCAGCAGTTACAGGTCTGGGACAGCCTCGTACGAGCAGTACTTC. This encodes CASSYRSGTASYEQYF.